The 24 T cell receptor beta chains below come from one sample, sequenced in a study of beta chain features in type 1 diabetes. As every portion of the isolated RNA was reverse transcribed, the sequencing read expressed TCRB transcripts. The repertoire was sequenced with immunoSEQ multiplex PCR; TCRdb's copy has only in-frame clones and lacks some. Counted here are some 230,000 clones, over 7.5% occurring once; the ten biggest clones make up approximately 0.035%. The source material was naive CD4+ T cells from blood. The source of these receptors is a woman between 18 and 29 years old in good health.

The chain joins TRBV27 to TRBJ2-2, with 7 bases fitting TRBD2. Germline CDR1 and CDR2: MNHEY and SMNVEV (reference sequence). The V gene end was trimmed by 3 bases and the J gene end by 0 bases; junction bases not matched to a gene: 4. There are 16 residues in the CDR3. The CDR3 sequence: CASSFASGTNTGELFF. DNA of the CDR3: TGTGCCAGCAGTTTCGCTAGCGGAACGAACACCGGGGAGCTGTTTTTT.

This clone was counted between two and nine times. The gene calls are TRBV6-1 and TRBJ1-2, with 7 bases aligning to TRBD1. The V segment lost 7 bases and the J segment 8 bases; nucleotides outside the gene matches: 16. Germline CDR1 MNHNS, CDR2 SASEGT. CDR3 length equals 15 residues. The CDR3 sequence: CASTFTGASSHGYTF. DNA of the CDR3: TGTGCCAGCACCTTCACAGGGGCCTCCTCCCACGGCTACACCTTC.

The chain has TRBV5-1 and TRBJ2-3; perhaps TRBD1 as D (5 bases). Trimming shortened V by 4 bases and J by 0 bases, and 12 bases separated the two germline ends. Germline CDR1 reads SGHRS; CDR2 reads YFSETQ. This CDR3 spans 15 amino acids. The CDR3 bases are TGCGCCAGCAGCCCCGATTCAGGGAGCACAGATACGCAGTATTTT. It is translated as CASSPDSGSTDTQYF.

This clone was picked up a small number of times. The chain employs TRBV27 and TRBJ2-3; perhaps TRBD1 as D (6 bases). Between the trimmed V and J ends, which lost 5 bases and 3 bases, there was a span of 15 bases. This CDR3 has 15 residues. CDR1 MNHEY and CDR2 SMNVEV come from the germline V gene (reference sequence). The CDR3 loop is CASSGKRRGTDTQYF. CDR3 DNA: TGTGCCAGCAGTGGTAAGAGAAGGGGGACAGATACGCAGTATTTT.

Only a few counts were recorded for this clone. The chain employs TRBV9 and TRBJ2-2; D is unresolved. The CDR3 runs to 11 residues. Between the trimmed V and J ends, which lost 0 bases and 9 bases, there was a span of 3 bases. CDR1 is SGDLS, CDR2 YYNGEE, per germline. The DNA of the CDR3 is TGTGCCAGCAGCGTAGCAAGGGAGCTGTTTTTT. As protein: CASSVARELFF. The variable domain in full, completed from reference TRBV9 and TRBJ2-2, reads DSGVTQTPKHLITATGQRVTLRCSPRSGDLSVYWYQQSLDQGLQFLIQYYNGEERAKGNILERFSAQQFPDLHSELNLSSLELGDSALYFCASSVARELFFGEGSRLTVL.

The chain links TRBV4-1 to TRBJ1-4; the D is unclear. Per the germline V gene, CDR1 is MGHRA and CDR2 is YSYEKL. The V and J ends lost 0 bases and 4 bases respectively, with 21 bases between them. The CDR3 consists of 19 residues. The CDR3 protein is CASSQDRPSKGEINEKLFF. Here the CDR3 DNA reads TGCGCCAGCAGCCAAGATCGCCCTTCTAAGGGAGAGATTAATGAAAAACTGTTTTTT.

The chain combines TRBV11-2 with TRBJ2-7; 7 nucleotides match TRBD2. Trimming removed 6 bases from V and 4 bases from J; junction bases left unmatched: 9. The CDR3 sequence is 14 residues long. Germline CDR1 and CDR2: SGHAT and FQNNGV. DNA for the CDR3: TGTGCCAGCAGTCTGGCGGGAGCGGAGTACGAGCAGTACTTC. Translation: CASSLAGAEYEQYF.

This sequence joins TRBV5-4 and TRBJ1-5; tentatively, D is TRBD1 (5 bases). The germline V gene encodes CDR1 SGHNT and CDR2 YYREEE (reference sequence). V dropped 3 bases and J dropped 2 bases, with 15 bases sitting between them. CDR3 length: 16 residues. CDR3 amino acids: CASSSGGDSGNQPQHF. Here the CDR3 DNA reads TGTGCCAGCAGCTCGGGGGGGGATTCGGGCAATCAGCCCCAGCATTTT.

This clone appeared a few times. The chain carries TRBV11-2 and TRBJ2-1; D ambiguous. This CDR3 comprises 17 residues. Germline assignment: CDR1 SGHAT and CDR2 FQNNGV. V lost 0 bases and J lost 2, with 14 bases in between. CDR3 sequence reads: CASSLDPFRVPYNEQFF. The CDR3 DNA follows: TGTGCCAGCAGCTTAGATCCCTTTCGCGTCCCCTACAATGAGCAGTTCTTC.

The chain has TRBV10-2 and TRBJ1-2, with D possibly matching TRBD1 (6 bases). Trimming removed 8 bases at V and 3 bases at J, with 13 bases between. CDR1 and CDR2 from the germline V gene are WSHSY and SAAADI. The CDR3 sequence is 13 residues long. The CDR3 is CASRGGRDYGYTF. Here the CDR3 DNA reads TGCGCCAGCCGTGGGGGGCGCGACTATGGCTACACCTTC.

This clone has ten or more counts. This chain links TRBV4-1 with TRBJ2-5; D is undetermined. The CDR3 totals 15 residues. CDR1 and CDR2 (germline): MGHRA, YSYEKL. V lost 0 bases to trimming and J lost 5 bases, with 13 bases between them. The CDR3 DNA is TGCGCCAGCAGCCAAGATCTAAGCCCACGGGAGACCCAGTACTTC. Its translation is CASSQDLSPRETQYF.

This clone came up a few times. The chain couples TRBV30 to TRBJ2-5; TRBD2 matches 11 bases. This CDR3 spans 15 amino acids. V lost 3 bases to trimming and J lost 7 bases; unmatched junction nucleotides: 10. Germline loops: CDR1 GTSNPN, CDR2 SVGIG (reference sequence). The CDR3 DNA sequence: TGTGCCTGGAGACGATCTAGCGGGGGGCGAGGGACCCAGTACTTC. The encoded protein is CAWRRSSGGRGTQYF.

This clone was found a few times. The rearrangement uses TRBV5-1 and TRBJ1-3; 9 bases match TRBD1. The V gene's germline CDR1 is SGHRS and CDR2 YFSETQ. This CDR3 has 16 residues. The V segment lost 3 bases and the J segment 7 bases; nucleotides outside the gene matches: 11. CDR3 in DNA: TGCGCCAGCAGCTGGAGCGGGACAGGGTTAGGGAACACCATATATTTT. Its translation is CASSWSGTGLGNTIYF.

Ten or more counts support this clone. CDR3 amino acids: CASSPAGGPTDTQYF. The CDR3 nucleotides are TGTGCCAGCTCGCCAGCGGGAGGGCCCACAGATACGCAGTATTTT. J is TRBJ2-3 and V is TRBV18, with TRBD2 matching over 10 bases. V was pared by 6 bases and J by 2 bases, with 5 bases of the junction left unmatched. Germline CDR1 reads KGHSH; CDR2 reads LQKENI. This CDR3 is 15 amino acids long. The full variable domain, completed using reference TRBV18 and TRBJ2-3, is NAGVMQNPRHLVRRRGQEARLRCSPMKGHSHVYWYRQLPEEGLKFMVYLQKENIIDESGMPKERFSAEFPKEGPSILRIQQVVRGDSAAYFCASSPAGGPTDTQYFGPGTRLTVL.

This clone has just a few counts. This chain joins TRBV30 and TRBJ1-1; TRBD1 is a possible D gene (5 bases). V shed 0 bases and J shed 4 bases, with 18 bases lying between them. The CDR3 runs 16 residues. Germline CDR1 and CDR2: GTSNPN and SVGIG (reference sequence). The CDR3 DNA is TGTGCCTGGAGTGTAGTGGCGGGACTTTTAAGCACTGAAGCTTTCTTT. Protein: CAWSVVAGLLSTEAFF. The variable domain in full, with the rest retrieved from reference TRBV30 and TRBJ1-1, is SQTIHQWPATLVQPVGSPLSLECTVEGTSNPNLYWYRQAAGRGLQLLFYSVGIGQISSEVPQNLSASRPQDRQFILSSKKLLLSDSGFYLCAWSVVAGLLSTEAFFGQGTRLTVV.

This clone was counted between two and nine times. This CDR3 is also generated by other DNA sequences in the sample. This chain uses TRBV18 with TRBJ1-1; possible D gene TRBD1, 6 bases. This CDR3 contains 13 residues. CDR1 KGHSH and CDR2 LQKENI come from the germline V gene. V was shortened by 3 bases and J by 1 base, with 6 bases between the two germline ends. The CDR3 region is CASSPTGNTEAFF. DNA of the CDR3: TGTGCCAGCTCACCGACAGGGAACACTGAAGCTTTCTTT.

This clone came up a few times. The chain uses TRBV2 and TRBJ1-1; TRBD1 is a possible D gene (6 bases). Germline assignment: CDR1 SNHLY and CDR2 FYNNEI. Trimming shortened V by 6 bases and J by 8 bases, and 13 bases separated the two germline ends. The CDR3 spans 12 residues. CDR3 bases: TGTGCCAGCAGAGAACAGGGTTGGGAAGCTTTCTTT. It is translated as CASREQGWEAFF.

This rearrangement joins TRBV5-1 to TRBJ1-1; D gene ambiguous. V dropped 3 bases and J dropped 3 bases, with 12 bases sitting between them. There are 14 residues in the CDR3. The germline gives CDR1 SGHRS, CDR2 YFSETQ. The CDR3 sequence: CASSSGLYDTEAFF. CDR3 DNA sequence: TGCGCCAGCAGCTCAGGTCTGTATGACACTGAAGCTTTCTTT.

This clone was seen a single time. CDR3 protein: CASSHARDRGEMNTEAFF. Here the CDR3 DNA reads TGCGCCAGCAGCCACGCCCGGGACAGGGGGGAAATGAACACTGAAGCTTTCTTT. This chain joins TRBV4-1 and TRBJ1-1, with 11 nucleotides matching TRBD1. After removal of 3 bases from V and 0 bases from J, the junction contained 9 bases not matched to a gene. CDR3 size: 18 residues. CDR1 and CDR2 (germline): MGHRA, YSYEKL.

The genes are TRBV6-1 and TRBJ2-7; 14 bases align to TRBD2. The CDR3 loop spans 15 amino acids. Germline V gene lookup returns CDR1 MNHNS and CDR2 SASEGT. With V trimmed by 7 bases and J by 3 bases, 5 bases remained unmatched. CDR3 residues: CASTGTSGSSYEQYF. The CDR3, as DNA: TGTGCCAGCACCGGGACTAGCGGGAGTAGCTACGAGCAGTACTTC.

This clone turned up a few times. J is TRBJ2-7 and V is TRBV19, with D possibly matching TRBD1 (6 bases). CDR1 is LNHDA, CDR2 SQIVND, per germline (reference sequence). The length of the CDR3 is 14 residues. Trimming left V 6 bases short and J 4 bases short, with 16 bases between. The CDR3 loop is CASSLKDSRYEQYF. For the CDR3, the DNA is TGTGCCAGTAGCCTCAAGGACAGTAGGTACGAGCAGTACTTC.

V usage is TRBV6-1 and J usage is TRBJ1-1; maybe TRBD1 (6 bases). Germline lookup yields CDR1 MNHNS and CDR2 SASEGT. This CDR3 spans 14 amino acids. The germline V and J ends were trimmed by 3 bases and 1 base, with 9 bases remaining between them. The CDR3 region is CASSEVRGNTEAFF. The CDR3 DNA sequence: TGTGCCAGCAGTGAGGTCAGGGGGAACACTGAAGCTTTCTTT.

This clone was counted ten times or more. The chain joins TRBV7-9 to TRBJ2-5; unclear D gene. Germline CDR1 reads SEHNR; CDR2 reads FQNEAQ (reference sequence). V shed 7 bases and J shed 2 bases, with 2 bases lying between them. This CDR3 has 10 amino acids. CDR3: CASTQETQYF. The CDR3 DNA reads TGTGCCAGCACGCAAGAGACCCAGTACTTC.

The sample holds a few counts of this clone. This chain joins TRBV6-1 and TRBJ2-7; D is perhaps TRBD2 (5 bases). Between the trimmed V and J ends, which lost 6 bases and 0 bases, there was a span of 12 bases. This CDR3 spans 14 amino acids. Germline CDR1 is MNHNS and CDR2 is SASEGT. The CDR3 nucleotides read TGTGCCAGCAGATCGCGGGTAAGCTCCTACGAGCAGTACTTC. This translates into CASRSRVSSYEQYF.